Listed below are T cell receptor beta chains from one sample, sequenced in a study of graft-versus-host responses after intestinal transplantation. Measured with immunoSEQ multiplex PCR; TCRdb has only the in-frame clones, and not every one. The table records roughly 27,000 clones, roughly 83% of them present only once. Sequenced material: PBMCs, taken roughly 29 days after intestinal transplant. The origin of the receptors is a human patient who received an intestinal transplant, so some T cells may come from the graft donor. Each CDR3 is given with its conserved first and last residue. D genes are given only for firm matches. Size is omitted from some rows. Given values are once, few, many or a class for expanded clones.

d_call: -
j_call: TRBJ2-7
clone_size: -
v_call: TRBV18
cdr3_aa: CASSPAVPYEQYF
cdr3_nt: TGTGCCAGCTCACCAGCCGTCCCCTACGAGCAGTACTTC

d_call: TRBD1
j_call: TRBJ2-7
clone_size: -
v_call: TRBV2
cdr3_aa: CATRRTGTEQYF
cdr3_nt: TGTGCCACCAGGAGGACAGGAACCGAGCAGTACTTC

d_call: -
j_call: TRBJ2-7
clone_size: once
v_call: TRBV5-1
cdr3_aa: CASSLGHRDTYEQYF
cdr3_nt: TGCGCCAGCAGCTTGGGTCACAGGGACACCTACGAGCAGTACTTC

d_call: TRBD2
j_call: TRBJ2-1
clone_size: -
v_call: TRBV28
cdr3_aa: CASRTSGRRNEQFF
cdr3_nt: TGTGCCAGCAGGACTAGCGGGAGGCGCAATGAGCAGTTCTTC

d_call: -
j_call: TRBJ2-2
clone_size: -
v_call: TRBV4-1
cdr3_aa: CASSQAGAGMGELFF
cdr3_nt: TGCGCCAGCAGCCAAGCGGGGGCCGGCATGGGGGAGCTGTTTTTT

d_call: TRBD1
j_call: TRBJ2-7
clone_size: -
v_call: TRBV5-6
cdr3_aa: CASSLYPGGTYEQYF
cdr3_nt: TGTGCCAGCAGCTTGTATCCAGGGGGTACCTACGAGCAGTACTTC

d_call: -
j_call: TRBJ2-1
clone_size: -
v_call: TRBV4-1
cdr3_aa: CASSPSLRGNEQFF
cdr3_nt: TGCGCCAGCAGCCCGTCGTTAAGGGGCAATGAGCAGTTCTTC

d_call: -
j_call: TRBJ2-7
clone_size: -
v_call: TRBV2
cdr3_aa: CASTNYYEQYF
cdr3_nt: TGTGCCAGCACCAATTACTACGAGCAGTACTTC

d_call: -
j_call: TRBJ2-5
clone_size: -
v_call: TRBV6-5
cdr3_aa: CASSYGGGLETQYF
cdr3_nt: TGTGCCAGCAGTTACGGTGGGGGCTTAGAGACCCAGTACTTC

d_call: -
j_call: TRBJ1-6
clone_size: -
v_call: TRBV6-5
cdr3_aa: CASRKGVYNSPLHF
cdr3_nt: TGTGCCAGCAGGAAGGGGGTTTATAATTCACCCCTCCACTTT

d_call: -
j_call: TRBJ2-2
clone_size: -
v_call: TRBV7-9
cdr3_aa: CASSAGGLGTGELFF
cdr3_nt: TGTGCCAGCAGCGCCGGGGGGCTTGGGACCGGGGAGCTGTTTTTT

d_call: TRBD2
j_call: TRBJ2-7
clone_size: once
v_call: TRBV6-5
cdr3_aa: CASSSGLAYYEQYF
cdr3_nt: TGTGCCAGCAGTTCGGGACTAGCCTACTACGAGCAGTACTTC

d_call: -
j_call: TRBJ2-5
clone_size: few
v_call: TRBV10-3
cdr3_aa: CAISSSGLEETQYF
cdr3_nt: TGTGCCATCAGTTCGTCGGGGTTAGAAGAGACCCAGTACTTC

d_call: -
j_call: TRBJ2-3
clone_size: -
v_call: TRBV5-1
cdr3_aa: CASSLEDGSTDTQYF
cdr3_nt: TGCGCCAGCAGCTTGGAGGACGGAAGCACAGATACGCAGTATTTT

d_call: TRBD1
j_call: TRBJ1-5
clone_size: -
v_call: TRBV28
cdr3_aa: CASSLTGARSQPQHF
cdr3_nt: TGTGCCAGCAGCCTCACAGGGGCGCGCAGTCAGCCCCAGCATTTT

d_call: -
j_call: TRBJ2-2
clone_size: -
v_call: TRBV11-3
cdr3_aa: CASSLSRGGELFF
cdr3_nt: TGTGCCAGCAGCCTTAGCAGGGGTGGGGAGCTGTTTTTT

d_call: -
j_call: TRBJ1-2
clone_size: -
v_call: TRBV7-9
cdr3_aa: CASSLALRIPDGYTF
cdr3_nt: TGTGCCAGCAGCTTAGCTCTTAGGATACCCGATGGCTACACCTTC